This passage covers 29 T cell receptor beta chains from one sample sequenced in a study of blood T cells in healthy people across ages. The authors ran a second PCR of 7 to 11 cycles using a sample-barcoded 5' primer and a J-beta primer mix. TCRdb re-derived calls from the 5' RACE reads in MiXCR, one entry per CDR3 protein. The sample has around 990,000 distinct CDR3 sequences, about two fifths seen once; the top ten hold about an eighth. The sequenced material came from blood. These receptors all come from a man younger than 35 in good health.

This clonotype was detected a few times. This rearrangement joins TRBV7-2 to TRBJ2-7; possible D gene TRBD1, 6 bases. Trimming stripped 4 bases from V and 3 bases from J, with 19 bases between. CDR1 SGHTA and CDR2 FQGNSA come from the germline V gene. The CDR3 extends over 16 amino acids. This CDR3 is CASSYWTVPKDYEQYF. CDR3 DNA: TGTGCCAGCAGCTATTGGACAGTCCCGAAGGACTACGAGCAGTACTTC.

V gene TRBV4-2 combines with J gene TRBJ1-1; D not resolved. V dropped 1 base and J dropped 1 base, with 13 bases sitting between them. Germline V CDR1 and CDR2: LGHNA, YNFKEQ. The CDR3 covers 16 residues. CDR3 sequence reads: CASSQVGSGENTEAFF. DNA of the CDR3: TGTGCCAGCAGCCAAGTAGGTTCAGGAGAGAACACTGAAGCTTTCTTT.

The V gene is TRBV6-9, the J gene TRBJ2-7; a weak D match, TRBD1 (6 bases). CDR1 is MNHGY and CDR2 is SVAAGI in the germline V gene. The CDR3 sequence is 16 residues long. V was cut by 8 bases and J by 1 base, with 21 bases left in between. The chain's CDR3 is CASFRCMGASSYEQYF. Written as DNA, the CDR3 is TGTGCCAGCTTCAGATGTATGGGGGCAAGTTCCTACGAGCAGTACTTC.

In its sample, this clonotype was seen a few times. The J gene is TRBJ2-3, the V gene TRBV5-1; no firm D call. Germline-derived CDR1 and CDR2 are SGHRS and YFSETQ. This CDR3 has 15 residues. The V end lost 2 bases, the J end lost 0 bases, and 10 bases lay between the germline ends. This CDR3 is CASSFGPASTDTQYF. In DNA, the CDR3 is TGCGCCAGCAGCTTCGGGCCAGCTAGCACAGATACGCAGTATTTT.

The table lists this clonotype with many counts. The chain is built from TRBV10-3 and TRBJ2-3; D might be TRBD2 (7 bases). Germline loops: CDR1 ENHRY, CDR2 SYGVKD. The CDR3 runs 16 residues. Trimming took 4 bases from V and 0 from J, leaving 14 bases between them. The CDR3 bases are TGTGCCATCAGTGGAGGCGGGGGCTTTAGCACAGATACGCAGTATTTT. Its translation is CAISGGGGFSTDTQYF.

The rearrangement joins TRBV9 to TRBJ2-2; TRBD2 agrees at 16 bases. Germline CDR1 SGDLS, CDR2 YYNGEE. The CDR3 is 20 amino acids. The J segment lost 2 bases and the V segment lost 1 base, leaving 8 bases of the junction unmatched. CDR3 sequence reads: CASSVFSGTSGGVNTGELFF. The DNA of the CDR3 is TGTGCCAGCAGCGTATTCTCCGGGACTAGCGGGGGGGTAAACACCGGGGAGCTGTTTTTT.

This clonotype turned up a few times. The genes are TRBV4-3 and TRBJ2-1; 8 nucleotides align to TRBD1. This CDR3 is built from 16 residues. The ends lost 0 bases at V and 4 bases at J; junction bases unmatched: 5. Germline CDR1 reads LGHNA; CDR2 reads YSLEER. CDR3 region: CASSQDSGQGYNEQFF. CDR3 DNA: TGCGCCAGCAGCCAAGATTCAGGACAGGGATACAATGAGCAGTTCTTC.

This clonotype has just a few counts. The J gene is TRBJ2-3, the V gene TRBV3-1; D perhaps matches TRBD2 (5 bases). From germline, CDR1 is LGHDT and CDR2 YNNKEL (reference sequence). The V gene lost 4 bases and the J gene lost 6 bases, with 20 bases spanning the gap. The CDR3 runs to 16 residues. The CDR3 loop is CASSPVALAGKDTQYF. For the CDR3, the DNA is TGTGCCAGCAGCCCCGTGGCTCTAGCCGGCAAGGATACGCAGTATTTT.

The chain links TRBV6-5 to TRBJ2-1; D ambiguous. The DNA end lines up better with TRBJ2-7; the J call may be wrong. There are 14 residues in the CDR3. Germline V CDR1 and CDR2: MNHEY, SVGAGI. CDR3 nucleotide sequence: TGTGCCAGCAGTTACTTCGACAAATACAATGAGCAGTACTTC. Translating gives CASSYFDKYNEQYF.

The sample holds a few counts of this clonotype. The V gene is TRBV5-6, the J gene TRBJ2-3, with D possibly matching TRBD2 (7 bases). In germline, CDR1 is SGHDT, CDR2 YYEEEE. Trimming took 0 bases from V and 5 from J, leaving 19 bases between them. The CDR3 length is 17 residues. DNA for the CDR3: TGTGCCAGCAGCTTGGGGGGACGGGGGGCACCCCGAGATACGCAGTATTTT. It codes for CASSLGGRGAPRDTQYF. The entire variable domain, with the rest obtained from reference TRBV5-6 and TRBJ2-3, is as follows: DAGVTQSPTHLIKTRGQQVTLRCSPKSGHDTVSWYQQALGQGPQFIFQYYEEEERQRGNFPDRFSGHQFPNYSSELNVNALLLGDSALYLCASSLGGRGAPRDTQYFGPGTRLTVL.

This clonotype appeared a few times. The chain joins TRBV12-3 or TRBV12-4 to TRBJ2-1; D possibly corresponds to TRBD2 (5 bases). The CDR3 has 13 residues. Trimming removed 3 bases at V and 6 bases at J, with 9 bases between. In DNA, the CDR3 is TGTGCCAGCAGTTTGGACCTAGCCAATGAGCAGTTCTTC. The encoded protein is CASSLDLANEQFF.

This clonotype was counted only a few times. The chain carries TRBV6-6 and TRBJ1-5, with no clear D. The CDR3 runs to 14 residues. V was clipped by 0 bases and J by 6 bases, with 9 bases between them. Germline V CDR1 and CDR2: MNHNY, SVGAGI (reference sequence). In DNA form, the CDR3 reads TGTGCCAGCAGTTACTCTGGGCCCCGTCAGCCCCAGCATTTT. Translation gives CASSYSGPRQPQHF.

CDR3 sequence (DNA): TGTGCCAGCAGTTTATCGGAGACAGCCCAAAGCGAATGGCGTAACACTGAAGCTTTCTTT. Its protein product is CASSLSETAQSEWRNTEAFF. The chain carries TRBV28 and TRBJ1-1; tentatively, D is TRBD1 (5 bases). CDR3 length equals 20 residues. The V gene lost 1 base and the J gene lost 2 bases, with 26 bases spanning the gap. The germline V gene encodes CDR1 MDHEN and CDR2 SYDVKM.

The count of this clonotype is one. V usage is TRBV7-9 and J usage is TRBJ2-7, with 8 bases fitting TRBD2. Per germline, CDR1 SEHNR and CDR2 FQNEAQ (reference sequence). V shed 5 bases and J 6 bases; nucleotides not matched to a gene: 12. The CDR3 is 15 residues long. This chain's CDR3 is CASSRTSGLGSEQYF. The CDR3 DNA reads TGTGCCAGCAGCCGAACTAGCGGACTTGGGTCCGAGCAGTACTTC.

The chain links TRBV4-1 to TRBJ2-3; tentatively, D is TRBD2 (5 bases). The CDR3 spans 17 residues. Deletions cut 2 bases from V and 3 bases from J, with 18 bases between. Germline V gene data show CDR1 as MGHRA and CDR2 as YSYEKL. The CDR3 spells CASSQQEARKQTDTQYF. Here the CDR3 DNA reads TGCGCCAGCAGCCAACAGGAGGCCCGCAAGCAAACAGATACGCAGTATTTT.

This clonotype was seen only a few times. The chain has TRBV6-2 or TRBV6-3 and TRBJ2-7; TRBD1 agrees at 9 bases. Trimming cost V 4 bases and J 6 bases; bases outside gene matches: 1. Germline values: CDR1 MNHEY, CDR2 SVGEGT. There are 12 residues in the CDR3. As DNA, the CDR3 is TGTGCCAGCAGTTGGGACAGGGTCGAGCAGTACTTC. Its translation is CASSWDRVEQYF.

The table lists this clonotype with a few counts. This rearrangement joins TRBV20-1 to TRBJ1-2; 7 nucleotides agree with TRBD1. Germline V lookup: CDR1 DFQATT, CDR2 SNEGSKA (reference sequence). The CDR3 covers 13 residues. With 5 bases clipped from V and 5 bases from J, the junction kept 8 bases outside the gene matches. This CDR3 is CSASRGTEYGYTF. The CDR3 nucleotides read TGCAGTGCTTCCCGAGGGACAGAATATGGCTACACCTTC.

This chain links TRBV6-1 with TRBJ1-1; D gene unclear. Trimming stripped 6 bases from V and 6 bases from J, with 11 bases between. There are 12 residues in the CDR3. CDR1 and CDR2 (germline): MNHNS, SASEGT. DNA of the CDR3: TGTGCCAGCAGGAAGGACGTTTCTGAAGCTTTCTTT. Translating gives CASRKDVSEAFF.

This clonotype was counted only a few times. The genes are TRBV6-1 and TRBJ1-2, with D possibly being TRBD1 (6 bases). The V end lost 7 bases, the J end lost 3 bases, and 9 bases lay between the germline ends. CDR3 size: 12 residues. CDR1 is MNHNS and CDR2 is SASEGT in the germline V gene. CDR3 sequence reads: CASKTGHYGYTF. DNA for the CDR3: TGTGCCAGCAAGACAGGTCACTATGGCTACACCTTC.

The chain recombines TRBV28 with TRBJ2-7, with TRBD1 matching 7 bases. The CDR3 is made up of 12 amino acids. The J segment lost 7 bases and the V segment lost 10 bases, leaving 10 bases of the junction unmatched. The V gene's germline CDR1 is MDHEN and CDR2 SYDVKM. The CDR3 protein is CATHRGFGEQYF. The CDR3 DNA reads as TGTGCCACACACAGGGGATTCGGTGAGCAGTACTTC. The full variable domain, its missing parts supplied by reference TRBV28 and TRBJ2-7, is DVKVTQSSRYLVKRTGEKVFLECVQDMDHENMFWYRQDPGLGLRLIYFSYDVKMKEKGDIPEGYSVSREKKERFSLILESASTNQTSMYLCATHRGFGEQYFGPGTRLTVT.

This clonotype was seen a few times. This chain links TRBV2 with TRBJ2-1; no clear D gene. In germline, CDR1 is SNHLY, CDR2 FYNNEI. V was trimmed by 6 bases and J by 8 bases, leaving 20 bases between them. The CDR3 is 15 residues long. The CDR3, as DNA: TGTGCCAGCAGCGACCCCGGCGGAAAGTTCCATGAGCAGTTCTTC. Amino acids: CASSDPGGKFHEQFF. Looking up the rest from reference TRBV2 and TRBJ2-1 gives the full variable domain: EPEVTQTPSHQVTQMGQEVILRCVPISNHLYFYWYRQILGQKVEFLVSFYNNEISEKSEIFDDQFSVERPDGSNFTLKIRSTKLEDSAMYFCASSDPGGKFHEQFFGPGTRLTVL.

This clonotype has a handful of counts. The chain combines TRBV4-1 with TRBJ2-5; D may be TRBD1 (5 bases). Germline assignment: CDR1 MGHRA and CDR2 YSYEKL. V dropped 4 bases and J dropped 2 bases, with 14 bases sitting between them. The CDR3 length is 15 residues. The CDR3 coding sequence is TGCGCCAGCAGCCTTTCACAGGCAACTCAAGAGACCCAGTACTTC. Translating gives CASSLSQATQETQYF.

This clonotype was recorded many times. The chain employs TRBV29-1 and TRBJ2-3, with 13 bases aligning to TRBD2. The V segment lost 8 bases and the J segment 5 bases; nucleotides outside the gene matches: 4. Germline loops: CDR1 SQVTM, CDR2 ANQGSEA. There are 13 residues in the CDR3. The CDR3 region is CSMTSGGLDTQYF. The CDR3 nucleotides read TGCAGCATGACTAGCGGGGGGCTAGATACGCAGTATTTT.

This clonotype has only a few counts. V is TRBV20-1 and J is TRBJ2-3; D tentatively fits TRBD1 or TRBD2 (5 bases each). Deletions cut 0 bases from V and 5 bases from J, with 18 bases between. Germline CDR1 DFQATT, CDR2 SNEGSKA (reference sequence). The CDR3 spans 16 residues. CDR3 in amino acids: CSARDQPGPGLDTQYF. CDR3 nucleotide sequence: TGCAGTGCTAGAGATCAGCCGGGGCCGGGTTTAGATACGCAGTATTTT.

The chain carries TRBV6-5 and TRBJ2-1, with 9 positions matching TRBD1. The V segment lost 6 bases and the J segment 5 bases; nucleotides outside the gene matches: 8. Germline lookup yields CDR1 MNHEY and CDR2 SVGAGI. The CDR3 is 15 residues long. CDR3 DNA sequence: TGTGCCAGCAGCACGGACAGGGGCCCTGACAATGAGCAGTTCTTC. This translates into CASSTDRGPDNEQFF.

Only a few counts were recorded for this clonotype. The rearrangement joins TRBV4-1 to TRBJ2-2; 8 bases fit TRBD2. The J segment lost 0 bases and the V segment lost 1 base, leaving 10 bases of the junction unmatched. The CDR3 is made up of 19 amino acids. CDR1 and CDR2 (germline): MGHRA, YSYEKL. CDR3 sequence: CASSQVGQQRGPNTGELFF. The CDR3, as DNA: TGCGCCAGCAGCCAAGTCGGTCAGCAGCGGGGGCCGAACACCGGGGAGCTGTTTTTT.

The chain couples TRBV5-1 to TRBJ1-4; the match to TRBD1 covers 9 bases. Germline CDR1 and CDR2: SGHRS and YFSETQ. Losses at the gene ends were 4 bases for V and 5 bases for J; bases not matched to a gene: 9. CDR3 length: 16 residues. The CDR3 region is CASSESTGTGNEKLFF. The CDR3 coding sequence is TGCGCCAGCAGCGAAAGTACCGGGACAGGGAATGAAAAACTGTTTTTT. The complete variable domain, with remaining parts taken from reference TRBV5-1 and TRBJ1-4, reads KAGVTQTPRYLIKTRGQQVTLSCSPISGHRSVSWYQQTPGQGLQFLFEYFSETQRNKGNFPGRFSGRQFSNSRSEMNVSTLELGDSALYLCASSESTGTGNEKLFFGSGTQLSVL.

The chain combines TRBV28 with TRBJ2-3; the D gene is possibly TRBD1 (5 bases). The V end lost 3 bases, the J end lost 0 bases, and 13 bases lay between the germline ends. The germline CDR1 and CDR2 sequences are MDHEN and SYDVKM. This CDR3 has 16 residues. The CDR3 loop reads CASSFSQTESTDTQYF. The CDR3 DNA is TGTGCCAGCAGTTTCTCCCAGACAGAAAGCACAGATACGCAGTATTTT.

The chain is built from TRBV20-1 and TRBJ1-2; D is uncertain. The V end lost 5 bases, the J end lost 9 bases, and 13 bases lay between the germline ends. CDR1 DFQATT and CDR2 SNEGSKA come from the germline V gene (reference sequence). The CDR3 has 11 amino acids. In DNA form, the CDR3 reads TGCAGTGCTTTCGGACCTTCGAGCTACACCTTC. As protein: CSAFGPSSYTF.